This entry is about one TCR beta chain. Antigen unknown. CDR3 length equals 13 residues. Germline V gives CDR1 SNHLY, CDR2 FYNNEI. V was pared by 5 bases and J by 5 bases, with 2 bases of the junction left unmatched. CD8+CD57+ cell expansion, shown by flow cytometry, had occurred in the patients selected for sequencing. Patient blood was sampled before any therapy had been received. These data are taken from a study of CD8+CD57+ T cells in acquired aplastic anemia. Study-wide context: When averaged, DNA from sorted CD4+ and CD8+ cells came to around 3.4 ug.

TCR beta VDJ and CDR3 profiles were obtained from a genomic DNA template. TCRdb redid the calling of the reads with MiXCR, one entry per CDR3 protein. The sample comprises about 190,000 distinct CDR3 sequences, 48% of which are singletons, and approximately 9.7% rests with the top ten. Study results and limitations: Common to patients and controls were twenty-nine CD8+ CDR3 sequences.

The source material was sorted CD4+, CD8+, or CD8+CD57+ T cells (not recorded which) from PBMCs. The receptor's source is a human donor with aplastic anemia. The J gene is TRBJ1-1, the V gene TRBV2, with 10 positions matching TRBD1. Written as DNA, the CDR3 is TGTGCCAGCAGTCGACAGGGGGCAACTGAAGCTTTCTTT. Amino acids: CASSRQGATEAFF.